The 11 T cell receptor beta chains presented below share a single source sample, sequenced in a study of vaccination effects on CD4 cells after COVID-19. Sequencing used immunoSEQ multiplex PCR; TCRdb keeps in-frame clones, though not all of them. This table holds approximately 25,000 clones, roughly 85% found once. Sequencing in the ViraFEST assay came after antigen-specific CD4+ T cells had been expanded with viral peptide pools, which were used to stimulate PBMC. After roughly 10 days in culture, the CD4+ T cells were isolated. Vaccination of participants consisted of two doses of either the BNT162b2 or mRNA-1273 vaccine. No antigen has been assigned to these receptors. This sample comprised CD4+ T cells from PBMCs cultured with SARS-CoV-2 spike peptides, obtained after COVID-19 vaccination. All receptors come from a human donor who received a COVID-19 vaccine. Some clones in this sample may be carry-over from other donors' samples.

The rearrangement joins TRBV6-1 to TRBJ2-7; D remains unclear. Germline lookup yields CDR1 MNHNS and CDR2 SASEGT. V lost 2 bases and J lost 5, with 25 bases in between. The CDR3 runs 18 residues. This CDR3 is CASSEWSRVLQLPDEQYV. For the CDR3, the DNA is TGTGCCAGCAGTGAATGGAGTCGGGTCTTACAGCTACCTGACGAGCAGTACGTC.

The chain has TRBV7-3 and TRBJ2-5; D is undetermined. The V end lost 2 bases, the J end lost 0 bases, and 4 bases lay between the germline ends. CDR3 length: 13 residues. Germline-derived CDR1 and CDR2 are SGHTA and FQGTGA. CDR3 DNA sequence: TGTGCCAGCAGCTTAGCCCACCAAGAGACCCAGTACTTC. It yields the protein CASSLAHQETQYF.

The chain uses TRBV2 and TRBJ2-5; no firm D call. The CDR3 covers 13 residues. Germline lookup yields CDR1 SNHLY and CDR2 FYNNEI. V was pared by 7 bases and J by 7 bases, with 16 bases between. CDR3 amino acids: CASTSPAVGTQYF. The CDR3 nucleotides are TGTGCCAGCACCTCACCCGCGGTGGGGACCCAGTACTTC.

The chain employs TRBV5-1 and TRBJ2-7, with D perhaps TRBD1 (5 bases). Looked up from germline, CDR1 is SGHRS and CDR2 is YFSETQ. This CDR3 spans 14 amino acids. Trimming removed 3 bases from V and 0 bases from J, with 10 bases in between. The CDR3 loop is CASSSNRSSYEQYV. In DNA form, the CDR3 reads TGCGCCAGCAGCTCAAACAGGAGCTCCTACGAGCAGTACGTC.

This chain links TRBV6-5 with TRBJ2-7; D is unresolved. Germline loops: CDR1 MNHEY, CDR2 SVGAGI. The CDR3 loop spans 14 amino acids. V was shortened by 6 bases and J by 0 bases, with 12 bases between the two germline ends. CDR3 in amino acids: CASSLRPPSYEQYV. CDR3 sequence (DNA): TGTGCCAGCAGCCTCCGCCCTCCCTCCTACGAGCAGTACGTC.

The chain recombines TRBV2 with TRBJ2-3, with a tentative D call TRBD2 (5 bases). CDR3 length: 13 amino acids. Germline CDR1 SNHLY, CDR2 FYNNEI. V shed 7 bases and J shed 4 bases, with 12 bases lying between them. The CDR3, as DNA: TGTGCCAGCAAGGCGCGGGTCGCAGATACGCAGTATTTT. Amino acid sequence: CASKARVADTQYF.

This chain uses TRBV19 with TRBJ1-2; weak D call: TRBD1 (5 bases). Germline V gene lookup returns CDR1 LNHDA and CDR2 SQIVND (reference sequence). The CDR3 runs 16 residues. The V end was cut by 4 bases, the J end by 7 bases, with 22 bases between. DNA of the CDR3: TGTGCCAGTAGTAACCAAGCCTCGGGGGGAGTTGGTGGCTACACCTTC. Translation: CASSNQASGGVGGYTF.

The J gene is TRBJ2-7, the V gene TRBV6-6; no clear D. In germline, CDR1 is MNHNY, CDR2 SVGAGI (reference sequence). CDR3 length: 13 residues. The V gene lost 8 bases and the J gene lost 0 bases, with 11 bases spanning the gap. Here the CDR3 reads CASHSQGSYEQYV. In DNA form, the CDR3 reads TGTGCCAGCCACAGTCAAGGCTCCTACGAGCAGTACGTC.

J is TRBJ2-7 and V is TRBV27; no clear D gene. This CDR3 has 13 residues. The germline V gene has CDR1 MNHEY and CDR2 SMNVEV (reference sequence). V gave up 6 bases and J gave up 6 bases, with 15 bases separating them. As DNA, the CDR3 is TGTGCCAGCAGCACCATCGGACGTGCCGAGCAGTACGTC. It is translated as CASSTIGRAEQYV.

This clone was found once. The rearrangement uses TRBV24-1 and TRBJ1-3; possibly TRBD1 for D (5 bases). The ends were cut back, 10 bases at V and 1 base at J, with 16 bases in the middle. Germline-derived CDR1 and CDR2 are KGHDR and SFDVKD. This CDR3 is 15 amino acids long. In nucleotides, the CDR3 is TGTGCCACTTCCCCGGGACGGTCTTCTGGAAACACCATATATTTT. Translation gives CATSPGRSSGNTIYF.

This chain connects TRBV2 to TRBJ2-1, with TRBD2 identical over 7 bases. Germline trimming cut 7 bases from V and 2 bases from J; bases unmatched to any gene: 8. This CDR3 contains 15 residues. CDR1 is SNHLY, CDR2 FYNNEI, per germline. This chain's CDR3 is CASKLRGTTYNEQFF. CDR3 coding DNA: TGTGCCAGCAAATTGCGGGGGACCACCTACAATGAGCAGTTCTTC.